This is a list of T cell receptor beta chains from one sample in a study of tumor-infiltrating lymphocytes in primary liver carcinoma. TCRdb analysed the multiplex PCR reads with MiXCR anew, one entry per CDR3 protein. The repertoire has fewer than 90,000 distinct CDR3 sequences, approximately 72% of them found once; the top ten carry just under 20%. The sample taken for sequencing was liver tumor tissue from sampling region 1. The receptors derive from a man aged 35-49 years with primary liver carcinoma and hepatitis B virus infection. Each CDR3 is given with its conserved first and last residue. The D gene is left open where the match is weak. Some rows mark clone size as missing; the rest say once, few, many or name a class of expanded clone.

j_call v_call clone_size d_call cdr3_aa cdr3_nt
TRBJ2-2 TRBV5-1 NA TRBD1 CAISSRTGTVAGELFF TGCGCCATCAGTTCACGAACTGGGACAGTCGCCGGGGAGCTGTTTTTT
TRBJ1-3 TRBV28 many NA CASSLRGNTIYF TGTGCCAGCAGTTTGAGAGGAAACACCATATATTTT
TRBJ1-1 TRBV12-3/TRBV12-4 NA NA CAINRGRTTEAFF TGTGCCATCAATCGGGGAAGGACAACTGAAGCTTTCTTT
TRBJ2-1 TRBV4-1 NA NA CTSSQELAQGDEEFF TGCACCAGCAGCCAAGAACTAGCCCAGGGCGATGAGGAGTTCTTC
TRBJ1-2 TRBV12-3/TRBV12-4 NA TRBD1 CASDTGTGNGYTF TGTGCCAGCGACACCGGGACAGGGAATGGCTACACCTTC
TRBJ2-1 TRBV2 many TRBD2 CASRTSGRGYEQFF TGTGCCAGCAGGACTAGCGGGAGGGGCTATGAGCAGTTCTTC
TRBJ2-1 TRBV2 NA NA CASNVGELVEQFF TGTGCCAGCAATGTAGGAGAGTTAGTGGAGCAGTTCTTC
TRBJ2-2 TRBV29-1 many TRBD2 CSVFAGATGELFF TGCAGCGTTTTTGCGGGAGCTACCGGGGAGCTGTTTTTT
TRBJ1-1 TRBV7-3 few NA CASSPKVNTEAFF TGTGCCAGCAGCCCTAAAGTGAACACTGAAGCTTTCTTT
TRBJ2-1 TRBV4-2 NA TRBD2 CASSQAGTSVYNERLF TGTGCCAGCAGCCAGGCGGGGACTAGCGTCTACAATGAGCGGTTATTC
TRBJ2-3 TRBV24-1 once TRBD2 CAISAPLASSTDTQYF TGTGCCATCAGTGCCCCACTAGCGTCAAGCACAGATACGCAGTATTTT
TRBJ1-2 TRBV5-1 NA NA CANSLVLEANYSYTF TGCGCCAACAGCTTGGTGCTGGAGGCAAATTATAGCTACACCTTC
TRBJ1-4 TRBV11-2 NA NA CVSNLEVGDEKLFF TGTGTCAGCAACTTAGAGGTTGGGGACGAAAAACTATTTTTT
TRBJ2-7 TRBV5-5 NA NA CASSLPDTREYEQYF TGTGCCAGCAGTCTACCGGACACGAGGGAGTACGAGCAGTACTTC